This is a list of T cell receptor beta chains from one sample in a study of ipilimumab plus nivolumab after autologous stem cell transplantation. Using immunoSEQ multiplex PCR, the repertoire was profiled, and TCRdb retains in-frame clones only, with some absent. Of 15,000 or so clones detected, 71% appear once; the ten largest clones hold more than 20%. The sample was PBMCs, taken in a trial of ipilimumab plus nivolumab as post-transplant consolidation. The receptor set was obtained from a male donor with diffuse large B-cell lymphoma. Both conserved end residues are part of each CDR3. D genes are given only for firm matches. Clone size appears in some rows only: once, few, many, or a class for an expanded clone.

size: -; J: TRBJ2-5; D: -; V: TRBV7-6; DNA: TGTGCCAGCAGCTTAGTTCGGGAGACCCAGTACTTC; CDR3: CASSLVRETQYF
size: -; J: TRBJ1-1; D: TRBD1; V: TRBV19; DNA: TGTGCCAGTAGTACTACAGGGGACACTGAAGCTTTCTTT; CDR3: CASSTTGDTEAFF
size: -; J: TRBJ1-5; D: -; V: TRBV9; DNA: TGTGCCAGCAGCGTAGTCCTCCCTAGGGAGTTTCCTAGCAATCAGCCCCAGCATTTT; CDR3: CASSVVLPREFPSNQPQHF
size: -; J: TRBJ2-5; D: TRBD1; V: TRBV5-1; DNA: TGCGCCAGCAGCTACCAGGGACAGGTCGAGACCCAGTACTTC; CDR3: CASSYQGQVETQYF
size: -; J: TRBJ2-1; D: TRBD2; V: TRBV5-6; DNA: TGTGCCAGCAGCCGGGGGGATCACAATGAGCAGTTCTTC; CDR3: CASSRGDHNEQFF
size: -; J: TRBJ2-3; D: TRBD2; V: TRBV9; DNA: TGTGCCAGCAGCATACGACTAGCGGGAGTTCCAGATACGCAGTATTTT; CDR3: CASSIRLAGVPDTQYF
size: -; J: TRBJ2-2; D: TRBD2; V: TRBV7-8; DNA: TGTGCCAGCAGCGCCCGGGGGGGAGCGGGAGGGTCGAACACCGGGGAGCTGTTTTTT; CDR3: CASSARGGAGGSNTGELFF
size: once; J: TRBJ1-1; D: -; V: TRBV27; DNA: TGTGCCAGCAGCTTAGGACCGATGAACACTGAAGCTTTCTTT; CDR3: CASSLGPMNTEAFF
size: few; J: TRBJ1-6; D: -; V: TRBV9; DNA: TGTGCCAGCAGCGTAGCAGGGCAGGCATCCTATAATTCACCCCTCCACTTT; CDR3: CASSVAGQASYNSPLHF
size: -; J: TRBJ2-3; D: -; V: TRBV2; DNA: TGTGCCAGCAGTGAAGGACGGACACCTCGCACAGATACGCAGTATTTT; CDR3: CASSEGRTPRTDTQYF
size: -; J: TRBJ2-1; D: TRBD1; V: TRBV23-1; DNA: TGCGCCAGCGGGCTGACAGGGGTCGACAATGAGCAGTTCTTC; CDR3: CASGLTGVDNEQFF
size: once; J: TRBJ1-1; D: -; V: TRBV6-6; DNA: TGTGCCAGCAGTTACTCCAAGTGGACTGAAGCTTTCTTT; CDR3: CASSYSKWTEAFF
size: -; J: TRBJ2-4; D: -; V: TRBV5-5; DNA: TGTGCCAGCAGCTTCCCCCAGGAGGCCAAAAACATTCAGTACTTC; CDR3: CASSFPQEAKNIQYF
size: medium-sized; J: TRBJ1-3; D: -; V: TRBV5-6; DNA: TGTGCCAGCAGCTTGATCGAGGCCTCTGGAAACACCATATATTTT; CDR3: CASSLIEASGNTIYF
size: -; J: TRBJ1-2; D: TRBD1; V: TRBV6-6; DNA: TGTGCCAGCAGTCCCGCGACAGGGAACTATGGCTACACCTTC; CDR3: CASSPATGNYGYTF
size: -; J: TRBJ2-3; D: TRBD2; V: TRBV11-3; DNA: TGTGCCAGCACACGGCGGGAGGGGAGCACAGATACGCAGTATTTT; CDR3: CASTRREGSTDTQYF
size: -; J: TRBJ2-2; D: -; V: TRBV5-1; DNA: TGCGCCAGCAGCTTGGGGGGGAACACCGGGGAGCTGTTTTTT; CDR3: CASSLGGNTGELFF
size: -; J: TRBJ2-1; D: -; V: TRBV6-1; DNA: TGTGCCAGCAGTGCGACTAGTTTTCTTGAGCAGTTCTTC; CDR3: CASSATSFLEQFF
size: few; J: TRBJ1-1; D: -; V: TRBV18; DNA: TGTGCCAGCTCACCATTGACCGGGACCTATAACACTGAAGCTTTCTTT; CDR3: CASSPLTGTYNTEAFF
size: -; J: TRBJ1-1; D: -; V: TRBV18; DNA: TGTGCCAGCTCACCAACAGGGAACACTGAAGCTTTCTTT; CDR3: CASSPTGNTEAFF
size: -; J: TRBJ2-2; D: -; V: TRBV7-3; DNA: TGTGCCAGCAGCTTAGGATTTGTGAACACCGGGGAGCTGTTTTTT; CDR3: CASSLGFVNTGELFF
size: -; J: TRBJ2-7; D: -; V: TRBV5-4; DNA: TGTGCCAGCAGCTTCAACCGACAGAGCTACGAGCAGTACTTC; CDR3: CASSFNRQSYEQYF
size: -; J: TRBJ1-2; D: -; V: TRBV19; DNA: TGTGCCAGTAGTATAGACAGGGACTATGGCTACACCTTC; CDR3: CASSIDRDYGYTF
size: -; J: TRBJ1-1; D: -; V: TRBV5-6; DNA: TGTGCCAGCAGCTTGGCTGGTCCTGGGGACACTGAAGCTTTCTTT; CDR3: CASSLAGPGDTEAFF
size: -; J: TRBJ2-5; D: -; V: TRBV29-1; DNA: TGCAGCGCCCGGCTGGGGGGTGTAGAGACCCAGTACTTC; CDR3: CSARLGGVETQYF
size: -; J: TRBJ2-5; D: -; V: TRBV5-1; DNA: TGCGCCAGCAGCTTAGAAGGGGAAGAGACCCAGTACTTC; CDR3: CASSLEGEETQYF
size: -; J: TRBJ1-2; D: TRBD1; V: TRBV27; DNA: TGTGCCAGCAGCGGGACAGGGGAGGGTTATGGCTACACCTTC; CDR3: CASSGTGEGYGYTF
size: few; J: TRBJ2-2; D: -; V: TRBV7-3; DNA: TGTGCCAGCAGCATGGGACTTACGAACACCGGGGAGCTGTTTTTT; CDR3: CASSMGLTNTGELFF
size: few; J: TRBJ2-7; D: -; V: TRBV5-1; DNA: TGCGCCAGCAGCGGGCAGGGAGTAGACGAGCAGTACTTC; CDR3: CASSGQGVDEQYF
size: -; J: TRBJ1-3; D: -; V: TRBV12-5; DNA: TGTGCTAGTGGTTTAGAGGGAAGCGGAAACACCATATATTTT; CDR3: CASGLEGSGNTIYF
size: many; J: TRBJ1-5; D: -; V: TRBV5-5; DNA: TGTGCCAGCAGCTTGGACTGGGGAAGAGGCCAGCCCCAGCATTTT; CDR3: CASSLDWGRGQPQHF
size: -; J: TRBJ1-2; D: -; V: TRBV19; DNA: TGTGCCAGCCGAGGAGACGGATACTATGGCTACACCTTC; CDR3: CASRGDGYYGYTF
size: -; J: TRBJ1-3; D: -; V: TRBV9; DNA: TGTGCCAGCAGCGTAAACCCCAACTCTGGAAACACCATATATTTT; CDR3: CASSVNPNSGNTIYF
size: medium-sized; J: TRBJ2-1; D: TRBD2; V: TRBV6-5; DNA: TGTGCCAGCAGACCTAGCGGGGGGTCCAATGAGCAGTTCTTC; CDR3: CASRPSGGSNEQFF
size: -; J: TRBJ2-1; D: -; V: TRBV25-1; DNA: TGTGCCAGCAGTCCGGGGAATGAGCAGTTCTTC; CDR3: CASSPGNEQFF
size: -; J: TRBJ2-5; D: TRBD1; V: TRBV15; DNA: TGTGCCACCAGCAGGGGCCCTGGACAGGCGGAGACCCAGTACTTC; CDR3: CATSRGPGQAETQYF
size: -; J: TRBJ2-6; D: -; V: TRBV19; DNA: TGTGCCAGTAGTATAACAGCCTCTGGGGCCAACGTCCTGACTTTC; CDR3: CASSITASGANVLTF
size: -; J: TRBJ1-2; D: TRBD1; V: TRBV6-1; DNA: TGTGCCAGCAGTGCGACTACAACAGGGGGCTATGGCTACACCTTC; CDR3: CASSATTTGGYGYTF
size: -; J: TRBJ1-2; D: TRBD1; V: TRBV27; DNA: TGTGCCAGCAGTTCCAGAGGGACAGGGACCTATGGCTACACCTTC; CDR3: CASSSRGTGTYGYTF
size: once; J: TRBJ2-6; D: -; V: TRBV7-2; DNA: TGTGCCAGCAGCCGGGGCCCCGTCTCTGGGGCCAACGTCCTGACTTTC; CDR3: CASSRGPVSGANVLTF
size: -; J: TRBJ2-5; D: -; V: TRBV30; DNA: TGTGCCTGGAGTAACGGCCTAACACAAGAGACCCAGTACTTC; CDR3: CAWSNGLTQETQYF
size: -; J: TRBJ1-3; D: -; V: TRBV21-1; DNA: TGTGCCAGCAGCAAAACCCACAGGGGGATAGGTGGAAACACCATATATTTT; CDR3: CASSKTHRGIGGNTIYF
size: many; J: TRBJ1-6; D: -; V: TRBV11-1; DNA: TGTGCCAGCAGCGGGGACACTTGGGCACGGAATTCACCCCTCCACTTT; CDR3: CASSGDTWARNSPLHF
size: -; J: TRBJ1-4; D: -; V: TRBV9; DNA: TGTGCCAGCAGCGCAGCCTCAAACAGGGCGGGTAATGAAAAACTGTTTTTT; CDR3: CASSAASNRAGNEKLFF
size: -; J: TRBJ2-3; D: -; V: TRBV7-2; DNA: TGTGCCAGCAGTTACAGGGATACGCAGTATTTT; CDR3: CASSYRDTQYF
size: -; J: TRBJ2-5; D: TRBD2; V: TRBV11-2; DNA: TGTGCCAGCAGCTTAGAGGTTGGGGCGGGAGTAGGGAAGACCCAGTACTTC; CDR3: CASSLEVGAGVGKTQYF
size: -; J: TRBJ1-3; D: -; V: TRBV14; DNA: TGTGCCAGCAGCCCGTACAGATCCCCTGGAAACACCATATATTTT; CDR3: CASSPYRSPGNTIYF
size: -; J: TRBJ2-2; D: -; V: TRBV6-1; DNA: TGTGCCAGCAGTAGAGACAGGGAGGGGGCCGGGGAGCTGTTTTTT; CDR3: CASSRDREGAGELFF
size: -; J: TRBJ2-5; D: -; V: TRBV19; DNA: TGTGCCAGTTCCAGTAGGGCCCAAGAGACCCAGTACTTC; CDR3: CASSSRAQETQYF
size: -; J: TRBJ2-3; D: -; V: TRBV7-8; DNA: TGTGCCAGTGGACAAGGGGGAGATACGCAGTATTTT; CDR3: CASGQGGDTQYF
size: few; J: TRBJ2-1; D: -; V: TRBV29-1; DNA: TGCAGCGTCCACATAGGGATAGGGAGGAGCAATGAGCAGTTCTTC; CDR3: CSVHIGIGRSNEQFF
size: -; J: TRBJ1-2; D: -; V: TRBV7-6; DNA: TGTGCCAGCAGCTTATCAGGACAGACCTATGGCTACACCTTC; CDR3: CASSLSGQTYGYTF
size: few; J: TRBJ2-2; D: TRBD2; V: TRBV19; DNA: TGTGCCACCAGATTGGGCGGGAGCGGTACCGGGGAGCTGTTTTTT; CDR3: CATRLGGSGTGELFF
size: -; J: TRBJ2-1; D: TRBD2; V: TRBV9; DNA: TGTGCCAGCAGCGTTAGCGGGGGGGTGACCTACAATGAGCAGTTCTTC; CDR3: CASSVSGGVTYNEQFF
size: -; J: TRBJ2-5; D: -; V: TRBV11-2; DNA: TGTGCCAGCAGCTTGGCAGGGGGGGAAGAGACCCAGTACTTC; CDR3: CASSLAGGEETQYF